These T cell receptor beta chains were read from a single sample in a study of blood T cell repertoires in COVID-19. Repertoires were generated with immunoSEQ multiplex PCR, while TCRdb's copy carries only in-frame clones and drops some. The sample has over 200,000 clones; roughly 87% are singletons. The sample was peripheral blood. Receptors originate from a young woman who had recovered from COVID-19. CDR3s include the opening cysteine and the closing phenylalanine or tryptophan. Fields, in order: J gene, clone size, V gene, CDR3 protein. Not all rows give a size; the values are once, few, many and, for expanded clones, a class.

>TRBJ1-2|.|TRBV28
CASRMGGAGGYTF
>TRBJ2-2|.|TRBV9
CASSGGGGADTGELFF
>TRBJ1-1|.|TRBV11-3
CASSLQGAPNTEAFF
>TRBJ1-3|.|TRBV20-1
CSALDRNTIYF
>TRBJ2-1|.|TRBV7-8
CASSDPNRGSEQFF
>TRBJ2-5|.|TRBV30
CACGTGVGETQYF
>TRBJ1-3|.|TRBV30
CAWSGSGGNTIYF
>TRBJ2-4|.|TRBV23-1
CASTLAKNIQYF
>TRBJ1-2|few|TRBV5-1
CASSLEPGGWSYGYTF
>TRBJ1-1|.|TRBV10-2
CASSDGARTEAFF
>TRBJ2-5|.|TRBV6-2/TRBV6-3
CASSSTMGSGRVETQYF
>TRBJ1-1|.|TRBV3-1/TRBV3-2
CASSHRPGTDDTEAFF
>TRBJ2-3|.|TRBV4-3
CASSRLAFKDTQYF
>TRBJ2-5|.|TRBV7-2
CASSFTAGGQETQYF
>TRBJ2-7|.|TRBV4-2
CASSPDRGPYEQYF
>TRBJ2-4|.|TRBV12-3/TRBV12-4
CASQVGGGYIQYF
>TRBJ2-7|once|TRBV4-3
CASSPLKGQGYEQYF
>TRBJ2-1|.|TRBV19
CASSQLAGGSKQFF
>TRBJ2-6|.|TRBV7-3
CASTLSSGANVLTF
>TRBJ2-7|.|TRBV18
CASYGSKAGEQYF
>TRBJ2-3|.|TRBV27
CASGPPTDTQYF
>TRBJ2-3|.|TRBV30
CARSVTDTQYF
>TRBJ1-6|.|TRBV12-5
CASALDRGLGGSPLHF
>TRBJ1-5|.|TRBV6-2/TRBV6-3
CASSSRAGALNQPQHF
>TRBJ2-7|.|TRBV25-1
CASSLASGGPNEQYF
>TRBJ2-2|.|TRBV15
CATSRDVGELFF
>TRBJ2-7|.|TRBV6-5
CASSRTSGPYEQYF
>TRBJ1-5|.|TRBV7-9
CASSGQHNQPQHF
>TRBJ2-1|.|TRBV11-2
CASSIFRGIEQFF
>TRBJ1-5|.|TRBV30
CAWSKNRGNQPQHF
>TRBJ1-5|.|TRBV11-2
CASSLNTGTEQPQHF
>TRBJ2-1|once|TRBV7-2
CASSFQLDNNEQFF
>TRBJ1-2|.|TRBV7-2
CASSPLVSGHPFTF
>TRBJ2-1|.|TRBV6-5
CASSYATSGQYNEQFF
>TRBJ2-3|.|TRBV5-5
CASSPGQNTDTQYF
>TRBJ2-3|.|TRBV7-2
CASSFTVTDTQYF
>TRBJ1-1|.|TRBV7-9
CASSQFQGNTEAFF
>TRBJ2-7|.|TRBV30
CALAETYEQYF
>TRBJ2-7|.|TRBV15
CATSREMDLLTYEQYF
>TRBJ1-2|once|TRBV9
CASSVGFLLQEGYTF
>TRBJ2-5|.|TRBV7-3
CASSLGPGRETQYF
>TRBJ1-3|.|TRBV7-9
CAIEVAQPFSGNTIYF
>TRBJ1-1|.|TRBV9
CASSADPDRGLLLGTEAFF
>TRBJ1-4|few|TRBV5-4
CASSFQGRTNEKLFF
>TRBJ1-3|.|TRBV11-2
CASSSGGQGAGNTIYF
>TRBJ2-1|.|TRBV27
CASSPGQTNEQFF
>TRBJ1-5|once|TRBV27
CASSLEQGGQPQHF